This is a list of T cell receptor beta chains from one sample in a study of T-cell memory formation after mild COVID-19. From the 5' RACE reads, TCRdb called clonotypes with MiXCR, one entry per CDR3 protein. The table lists roughly 620,000 distinct CDR3 sequences, approximately 19% of them singletons, with about 12% in the top ten. Sequencing input: PBMCs or a T cell subset sorted from them (not recorded which). The source of these receptors is an adult woman who had mild COVID-19 (a few samples of this study predate the infection). Cell type and time point are not known. Both conserved end residues are part of each CDR3. The order of the fields is V gene, D gene, clone size, J gene, CDR3 protein, CDR3 DNA. The D gene is left open where the match is weak. Size is stated for part of the rows, as once, few or many counts, or as a class when the clone is expanded.

TRBV5-1,-,-,TRBJ2-1,CASSLAITNEQFF,TGCGCCAGCAGCTTGGCAATTACCAATGAGCAGTTCTTC
TRBV18,TRBD2,-,TRBJ2-1,CASSPRLAGASYNEQFF,TGTGCCAGCTCACCAAGGCTAGCGGGGGCCTCCTACAATGAGCAGTTCTTC
TRBV3-1,TRBD1,few,TRBJ2-2,CASSLTGAPGELFF,TGTGCCAGCAGCCTCACAGGGGCCCCCGGGGAGCTGTTTTTT
TRBV6-5,TRBD1,-,TRBJ2-1,CASSYAGGNEQFF,TGTGCCAGCAGTTACGCAGGGGGCAATGAGCAGTTCTTC
TRBV9,-,-,TRBJ1-1,CASSVDRGEFTEAFF,TGTGCCAGCAGCGTAGACCGGGGAGAGTTCACTGAAGCTTTCTTT
TRBV5-1,TRBD1,-,TRBJ1-4,CASSSLGAGGGTNEKLFF,TGCGCCAGCAGCTCCCTAGGGGCAGGGGGCGGAACTAATGAAAAACTGTTTTTT
TRBV30,TRBD1,few,TRBJ2-7,CAWSVDRGWEQYF,TGTGCCTGGAGTGTCGACAGGGGCTGGGAGCAGTACTTC
TRBV4-2,-,few,TRBJ2-7,CASSQVGEGLRYEQYF,TGTGCCAGCAGCCAAGTTGGAGAAGGGTTACGGTACGAGCAGTACTTC
TRBV15,-,many,TRBJ2-7,CATSSRSSYEQYF,TGTGCCACCAGCAGTAGGTCATCCTACGAGCAGTACTTC
TRBV24-1,TRBD1,few,TRBJ1-2,CATSPGQGDWTF,TGTGCCACCAGCCCCGGACAGGGGGATTGGACCTTC
TRBV20-1,TRBD2,few,TRBJ2-5,CSAINSGDYQETQYF,TGCAGTGCTATTAATAGCGGGGATTATCAAGAGACCCAGTACTTC
TRBV5-1,-,few,TRBJ1-3,CASSLTGIGNTIYF,TGCGCCAGCAGCCTTACAGGGATTGGAAACACCATATATTTT
TRBV6-1,-,-,TRBJ2-1,CASSRAEYNEQFF,TGTGCCAGCAGCAGGGCAGAGTACAATGAGCAGTTCTTC
TRBV3-1,-,-,TRBJ2-2,CASSPGQWTTGELFF,TGTGCCAGCAGCCCCGGACAATGGACCACCGGGGAGCTGTTTTTT
TRBV7-3,TRBD2,few,TRBJ2-2,CASSLAGLPNTGELFF,TGTGCCAGCAGCTTAGCGGGACTACCTAACACCGGGGAGCTGTTTTTT
TRBV5-1,-,-,TRBJ1-2,CASSLEGGGNYGYTF,TGCGCCAGCAGCTTGGAAGGGGGGGGCAACTATGGCTACACCTTC
TRBV28,-,many,TRBJ2-3,CASSDHRTDTQYF,TGTGCCAGCAGTGACCACCGCACAGATACGCAGTATTTT
TRBV29-1,-,few,TRBJ1-1,CSVEEAHGMAFF,TGCAGCGTTGAAGAAGCCCACGGAATGGCTTTCTTT
TRBV4-1,-,-,TRBJ1-3,CASSQGRHGSGNTIYF,TGCGCCAGCAGCCAAGGCAGACATGGCTCTGGAAACACCATATATTTT
TRBV29-1,-,few,TRBJ2-1,CSVQNLSYNEQFF,TGCAGCGTTCAAAACTTGAGCTACAATGAGCAGTTCTTC
TRBV2,TRBD1,once,TRBJ1-6,CASRYKGQGPNSPLHF,TGTGCCAGCAGATACAAGGGACAGGGCCCTAATTCACCCCTCCACTTT
TRBV20-1,TRBD1,few,TRBJ1-5,CSASLTGNSNQPQHF,TGCAGTGCTAGTCTGACAGGGAATAGCAATCAGCCCCAGCATTTT
TRBV12-3/TRBV12-4,TRBD1,few,TRBJ1-1,CASSPTRQGWTEAFF,TGTGCCAGCAGTCCTACGAGACAGGGTTGGACTGAAGCTTTCTTT
TRBV30,-,-,TRBJ2-2,CAWSVVLATGELFF,TGTGCCTGGAGTGTTGTACTAGCCACCGGGGAGCTGTTTTTT